The 10 T cell receptor beta chains presented below share a single source sample, sequenced in a study of control samples from healthy donors and cancer patients. Libraries were prepared by immunoSEQ multiplex PCR; TCRdb keeps only in-frame clonotypes and omits some of them. The sample shows about 130,000 clones, 85% to 95% of them seen only once. Sequencing input: PBMCs. The source of these receptors is an elderly man with head and neck cancer.

The chain uses TRBV19 and TRBJ2-5; D not resolved. This CDR3 has 14 amino acids. CDR1 and CDR2 (germline): LNHDA, SQIVND (reference sequence). The germline V and J ends were trimmed by 1 base and 1 base, with 7 bases remaining between them. CDR3 DNA: TGTGCCAGTAGTATAGGGGTAATCCAAGAGACCCAGTACTTC. Translating it yields CASSIGVIQETQYF.

Only one count was recorded for this clone. The V call is TRBV5-8, the J call TRBJ2-3, with 8 nucleotides matching TRBD2. The CDR3 is 12 residues long. Germline loops: CDR1 SGHTS, CDR2 YDEGEE. J lost 2 bases, V lost 7 bases, and 0 bases had no gene match. As DNA, the CDR3 is TGTGCCAGCGGACTAGCCACAGATACGCAGTATTTT. The encoded protein is CASGLATDTQYF.

The J gene is TRBJ2-1, the V gene TRBV5-1; 8 positions match TRBD2. V gave up 0 bases and J gave up 7 bases; unmatched junction bases: 6. The CDR3 contains 15 residues. Germline V lookup: CDR1 SGHRS, CDR2 YFSETQ. In DNA form, the CDR3 reads TGCGCCAGCAGCTTGGTAGCGGGGCAGGCGAATGAGCAGTTCTTC. It specifies CASSLVAGQANEQFF.

This clone was found a few times. DNA for the CDR3: TGTGCCAGCAGCTCCGGGCTAGCGGGCTTTAGCTCCTACGAGCAGTACTTC. Residues: CASSSGLAGFSSYEQYF. The chain joins TRBV5-4 to TRBJ2-7; 8 bases align to TRBD2. The CDR3 extends over 17 amino acids. CDR1 and CDR2 (germline): SGHNT, YYREEE (reference sequence). The V and J ends lost 3 bases and 0 bases, in that order; junction bases with no gene match: 11.

This clone was counted a single time. The chain combines TRBV6-6 with TRBJ1-2, with TRBD1 matching over 8 bases. The CDR3 has 15 residues. CDR1 is MNHNY, CDR2 SVGAGI, per germline (reference sequence). The trim removed 4 bases at V and 2 bases at J, leaving 6 bases unmatched. The CDR3 sequence: CASSFRTGRNYGYTF. CDR3 DNA sequence: TGTGCCAGCAGTTTTAGGACAGGGCGGAACTATGGCTACACCTTC.

CDR3 sequence (DNA): TGTGCTAGTGGCACCTCGGGCGGGGGAGGCAACTATGGCTACACCTTC. It specifies CASGTSGGGGNYGYTF. This chain uses TRBV12-5 with TRBJ1-2; maybe TRBD1 (5 bases). Deletions cut 6 bases from V and 2 bases from J, with 19 bases between. This CDR3 region has 16 residues. Germline CDR1 LGHNT, CDR2 FRNRAP.

The rearrangement joins TRBV7-9 to TRBJ1-5, with D tentatively TRBD1 (6 bases). CDR3 length equals 13 residues. Trimming cost V 7 bases and J 9 bases, with 16 bases left between them. From germline, CDR1 is SEHNR and CDR2 FQNEAQ (reference sequence). CDR3 protein: CASTGGGLGPQHF. The CDR3 nucleotides read TGTGCCAGCACCGGGGGGGGGCTGGGGCCCCAGCATTTT.

This rearrangement joins TRBV5-1 to TRBJ2-3; 8 bases align to TRBD2. The germline V gene has CDR1 SGHRS and CDR2 YFSETQ. The J segment lost 0 bases and the V segment lost 2 bases, leaving 2 bases of the junction unmatched. The CDR3 extends over 15 amino acids. The CDR3 DNA reads TGCGCCAGCAGCTTTAGCGGGGCTAGCACAGATACGCAGTATTTT. Translating gives CASSFSGASTDTQYF.

The chain has TRBV30 and TRBJ1-1; the D gene is possibly TRBD1 (5 bases). V was pared by 2 bases and J by 4 bases, with 11 bases between. The germline CDR1 and CDR2 sequences are GTSNPN and SVGIG (reference sequence). This CDR3 region has 13 residues. CDR3 sequence: CAWSRQGATEAFF. The CDR3 DNA follows: TGTGCCTGGAGTCGCCAGGGAGCCACTGAAGCTTTCTTT.

The gene calls are TRBV4-3 and TRBJ1-2; D not certain. The germline CDR1 and CDR2 sequences are LGHNA and YSLEER. This CDR3 has 15 amino acids. The ends were cut back, 0 bases at V and 7 bases at J, with 15 bases in the middle. The CDR3, as DNA: TGCGCCAGCAGCCAAGAAGGGCCCCCCGGGCGTGGCTACACCTTC. It codes for CASSQEGPPGRGYTF.